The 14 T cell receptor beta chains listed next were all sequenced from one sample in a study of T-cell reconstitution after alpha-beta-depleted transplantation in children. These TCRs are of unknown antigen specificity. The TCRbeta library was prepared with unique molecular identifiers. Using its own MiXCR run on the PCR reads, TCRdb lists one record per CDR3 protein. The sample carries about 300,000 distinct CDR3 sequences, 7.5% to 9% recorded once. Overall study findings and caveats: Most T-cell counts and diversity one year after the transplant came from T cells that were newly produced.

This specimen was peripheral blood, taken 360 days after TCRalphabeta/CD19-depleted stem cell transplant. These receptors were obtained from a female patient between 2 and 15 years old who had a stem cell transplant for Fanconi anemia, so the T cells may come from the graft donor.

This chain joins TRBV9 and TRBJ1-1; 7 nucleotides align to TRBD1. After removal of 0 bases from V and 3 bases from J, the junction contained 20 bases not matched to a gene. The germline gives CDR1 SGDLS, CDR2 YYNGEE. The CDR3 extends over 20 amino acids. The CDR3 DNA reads TGTGCCAGCAGCGTAGACCCTACTGGGACAGAGAGAGGGAAGGACACTGAAGCTTTCTTT. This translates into CASSVDPTGTERGKDTEAFF.

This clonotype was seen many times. The CDR3 DNA reads TGTGCCAGCAGCTTACGGGGGGCTGGGGAGACCCAGTACTTC. Protein sequence: CASSLRGAGETQYF. This chain links TRBV7-2 with TRBJ2-5; tentatively, D is TRBD2 (7 bases). The CDR3 totals 14 residues. The germline gives CDR1 SGHTA, CDR2 FQGNSA. The V and J ends lost 2 bases and 5 bases respectively, with 12 bases between them.

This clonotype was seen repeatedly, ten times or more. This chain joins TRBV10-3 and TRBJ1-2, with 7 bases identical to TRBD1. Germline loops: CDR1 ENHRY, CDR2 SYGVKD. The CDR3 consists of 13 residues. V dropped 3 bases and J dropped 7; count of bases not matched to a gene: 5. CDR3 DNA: TGTGCCATCAGTGAAACGACAGGGTCTGGCTACACCTTC. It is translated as CAISETTGSGYTF.

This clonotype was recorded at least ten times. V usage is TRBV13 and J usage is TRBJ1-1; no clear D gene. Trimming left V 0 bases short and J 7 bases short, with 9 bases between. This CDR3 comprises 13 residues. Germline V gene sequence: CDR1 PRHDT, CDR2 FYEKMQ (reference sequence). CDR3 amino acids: CASSLGYRLEAFF. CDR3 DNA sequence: TGTGCCAGCAGCTTAGGTTATAGGCTTGAAGCTTTCTTT.

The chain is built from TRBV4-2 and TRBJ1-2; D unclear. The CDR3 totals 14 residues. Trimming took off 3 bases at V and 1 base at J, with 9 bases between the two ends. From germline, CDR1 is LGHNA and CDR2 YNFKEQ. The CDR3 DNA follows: TGTGCCAGCAGCCACGGACGGATTAACTATGGCTACACCTTC. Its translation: CASSHGRINYGYTF.

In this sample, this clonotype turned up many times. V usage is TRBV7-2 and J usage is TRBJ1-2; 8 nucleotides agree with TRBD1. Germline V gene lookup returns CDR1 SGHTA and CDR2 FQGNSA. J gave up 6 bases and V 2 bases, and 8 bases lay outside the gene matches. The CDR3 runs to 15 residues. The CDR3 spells CASSLFLTGEDGYTF. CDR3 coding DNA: TGTGCCAGCAGCTTATTTTTGACAGGGGAAGATGGCTACACCTTC. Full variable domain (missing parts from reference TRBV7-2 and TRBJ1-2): GAGVSQSPSNKVTEKGKDVELRCDPISGHTALYWYRQSLGQGLEFLIYFQGNSAPDKSGLPSDRFSAERTGGSVSTLTIQRTQQEDSAVYLCASSLFLTGEDGYTFGSGTRLTVV.

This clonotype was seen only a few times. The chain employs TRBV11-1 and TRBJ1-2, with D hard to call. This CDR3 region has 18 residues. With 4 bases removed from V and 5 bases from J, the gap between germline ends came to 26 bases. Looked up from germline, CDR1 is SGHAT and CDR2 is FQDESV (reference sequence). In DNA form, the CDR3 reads TGTGCCAGCAGCTGGCCCCTCCTGGGAGGACTACTAAATTATGGCTACACCTTC. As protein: CASSWPLLGGLLNYGYTF.

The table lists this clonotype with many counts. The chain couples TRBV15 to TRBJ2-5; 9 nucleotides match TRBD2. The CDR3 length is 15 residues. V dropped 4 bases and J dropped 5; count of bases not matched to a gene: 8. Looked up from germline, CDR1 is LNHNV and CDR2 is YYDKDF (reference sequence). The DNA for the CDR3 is TGTGCCACCAGCACCTCTTTAGGACTAGCGGAGACCCAGTACTTC. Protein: CATSTSLGLAETQYF.

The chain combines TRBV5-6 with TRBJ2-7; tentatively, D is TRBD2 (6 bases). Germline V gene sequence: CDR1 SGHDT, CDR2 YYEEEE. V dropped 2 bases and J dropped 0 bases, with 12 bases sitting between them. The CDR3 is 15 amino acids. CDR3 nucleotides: TGTGCCAGCAGCTTTCTAGCGACCCACTCCTACGAGCAGTACTTC. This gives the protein CASSFLATHSYEQYF.

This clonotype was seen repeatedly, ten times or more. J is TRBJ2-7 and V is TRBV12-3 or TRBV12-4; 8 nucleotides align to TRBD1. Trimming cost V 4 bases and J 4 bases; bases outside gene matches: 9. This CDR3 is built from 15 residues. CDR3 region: CASSSTGDWVYEQYF. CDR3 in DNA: TGTGCCAGCAGTTCGACAGGGGATTGGGTTTACGAGCAGTACTTC.

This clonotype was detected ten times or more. CDR3 coding DNA: TGTGCCAGCAACTCCGGGACCCGGTCCTACGAGCAGTACTTC. This codes for CASNSGTRSYEQYF. The chain recombines TRBV28 with TRBJ2-7; TRBD1 or TRBD2 may be the D gene (5 bases each). The CDR3 is made up of 14 amino acids. In germline, CDR1 is MDHEN, CDR2 SYDVKM. V shed 7 bases and J shed 1 base, with 14 bases lying between them.

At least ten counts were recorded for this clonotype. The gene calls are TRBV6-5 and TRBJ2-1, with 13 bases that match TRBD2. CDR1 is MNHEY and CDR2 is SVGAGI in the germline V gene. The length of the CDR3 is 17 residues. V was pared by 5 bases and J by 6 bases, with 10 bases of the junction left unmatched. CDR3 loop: CASSHTKGLAGTNEQFF. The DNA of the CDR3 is TGTGCCAGCAGTCACACTAAGGGACTAGCGGGAACCAATGAGCAGTTCTTC.

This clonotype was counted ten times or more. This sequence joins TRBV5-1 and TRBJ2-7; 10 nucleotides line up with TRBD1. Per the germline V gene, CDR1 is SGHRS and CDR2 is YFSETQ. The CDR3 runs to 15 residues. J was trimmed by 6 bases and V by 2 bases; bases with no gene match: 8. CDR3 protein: CASSLSGQGDAEQYF. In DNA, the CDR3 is TGCGCCAGCAGCTTATCAGGACAGGGGGACGCCGAGCAGTACTTC.

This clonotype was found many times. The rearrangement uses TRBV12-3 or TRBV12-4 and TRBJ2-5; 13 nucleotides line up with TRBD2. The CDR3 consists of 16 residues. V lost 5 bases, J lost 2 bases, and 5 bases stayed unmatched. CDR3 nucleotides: TGTGCCAGCAGTACTAGCGGGGGGGCCATTCAAGAGACCCAGTACTTC. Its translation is CASSTSGGAIQETQYF.